Following are 31 T cell receptor beta chains from one sample sequenced in a study of spatial heterogeneity in lung cancer. TCRdb recomputed calls from the 5' RACE reads with MiXCR, one row per CDR3 protein. This sample has about 30,000 distinct CDR3 sequences; roughly 7.2% occur once, and the top ten carry approximately 23%. For these TCRs, the target antigens are not known. Time point given: sample taken at primary tumor resection. Study-wide results and limits: Tracking of tumor mutation counts was seen in expanded intratumoral alpha and beta TCR counts.

Here the sequenced sample was lung tumor tissue, taken at surgery. These receptors came from a male donor with early-stage non-small cell lung cancer.

This clonotype was counted at least ten times. The V call is TRBV10-2, the J call TRBJ1-1, with 7 bases aligning to TRBD1. Looked up from germline, CDR1 is WSHSY and CDR2 is SAAADI. This CDR3 spans 15 amino acids. With 6 bases clipped from V and 0 bases from J, the junction kept 7 bases outside the gene matches. DNA of the CDR3: TGCGCCAGCAGGTATTCGGACAGGTTGAACACTGAAGCTTTCTTT. Translating gives CASRYSDRLNTEAFF.

This clonotype was found many times. The chain combines TRBV5-1 with TRBJ2-7; 7 bases are a match to TRBD2. Germline CDR1 reads SGHRS; CDR2 reads YFSETQ. This CDR3 contains 16 residues. V was clipped by 1 base and J by 7 bases; unmatched bases: 14. The CDR3 coding sequence is TGCGCCAGCAGCTTGTTGGGGAGGGGTGTTAACCGGGAGCAGTACTTC. Protein: CASSLLGRGVNREQYF.

The rearrangement uses TRBV20-1 and TRBJ1-6; D remains unclear. V dropped 0 bases and J dropped 7 bases, with 7 bases sitting between them. Germline V CDR1 and CDR2: DFQATT, SNEGSKA (reference sequence). The CDR3 consists of 13 residues. The CDR3 here is CSARDLYNSPLHF. CDR3 DNA: TGCAGTGCTAGAGATCTCTACAATTCACCCCTCCACTTT.

In this sample, this clonotype is medium-sized. This chain's CDR3 is CASSPRPRQETQYF. The CDR3 nucleotides read TGTGCCAGCAGCCCTAGGCCGCGACAAGAGACCCAGTACTTC. The chain recombines TRBV7-9 with TRBJ2-5, with no clear D. Between the trimmed V and J ends, which lost 5 bases and 2 bases, there was a span of 12 bases. The length of the CDR3 is 14 residues. From germline, CDR1 is SEHNR and CDR2 FQNEAQ (reference sequence). Complete variable domain (other parts from reference TRBV7-9 and TRBJ2-5): DTGVSQNPRHKITKRGQNVTFRCDPISEHNRLYWYRQTLGQGPEFLTYFQNEAQLEKSRLLSDRFSAERPKGSFSTLEIQRTEQGDSAMYLCASSPRPRQETQYFGPGTRLLVL.

This clonotype showed up many times. V usage is TRBV7-2 and J usage is TRBJ1-2; D is possibly TRBD1 (5 bases). The CDR3 extends over 14 amino acids. The V gene lost 5 bases and the J gene lost 2 bases, with 12 bases spanning the gap. The germline V gene has CDR1 SGHTA and CDR2 FQGNSA. CDR3 loop: CASSHGTANYGYTF. In DNA form, the CDR3 reads TGTGCCAGCAGCCACGGGACCGCCAACTATGGCTACACCTTC.

In its sample, this clonotype was seen many times. V gene TRBV7-2 combines with J gene TRBJ2-7; TRBD1 matches 7 bases. CDR1 SGHTA and CDR2 FQGNSA come from the germline V gene. J lost 2 bases, V lost 5 bases, and 3 bases had no gene match. The CDR3 extends over 13 amino acids. The CDR3 DNA is TGTGCCAGCAGCCCAGGGGGAACCTACGAGCAGTACTTC. It yields the protein CASSPGGTYEQYF.

This clonotype was counted ten times or more. The chain has TRBV20-1 and TRBJ2-3, with D unresolved. The V gene lost 5 bases and the J gene lost 4 bases, with 13 bases spanning the gap. Germline lookup yields CDR1 DFQATT and CDR2 SNEGSKA (reference sequence). This CDR3 has 13 amino acids. CDR3 DNA sequence: TGCAGTGCTCAGGCCGTGCTTGCAGATACGCAGTATTTT. Translation gives CSAQAVLADTQYF.

This clonotype was counted many times. The rearrangement joins TRBV25-1 to TRBJ1-2, with D hard to call. Germline V lookup: CDR1 MGHDK, CDR2 SYGVNS. V was trimmed by 11 bases and J by 1 base, leaving 17 bases between them. CDR3 length: 14 amino acids. The CDR3 sequence is CAPPRRENNYGYTF. CDR3 coding DNA: TGTGCCCCCCCTCGGAGGGAAAATAACTATGGCTACACCTTC.

The CDR3 DNA reads as TGTGCCAGCAGTGAACGGCCAGGGACAGATACGCAGTATTTT. Its translation is CASSERPGTDTQYF. The chain has TRBV6-1 and TRBJ2-3, with a possible D match to TRBD1 (5 bases). The V and J ends lost 2 bases and 3 bases respectively, with 9 bases between them. The CDR3 spans 14 residues. CDR1 is MNHNS, CDR2 SASEGT, per germline.

The chain has TRBV5-4 and TRBJ1-1, with D maybe TRBD1 (5 bases). CDR3 size: 15 residues. Germline values: CDR1 SGHNT, CDR2 YYREEE (reference sequence). Trimming cost V 7 bases and J 0 bases, with 16 bases left between them. CDR3 protein: CASGRIQELNTEAFF. As DNA, the CDR3 is TGTGCCAGCGGGCGAATACAGGAGTTGAACACTGAAGCTTTCTTT.

This clonotype is labeled as medium-sized. The chain recombines TRBV2 with TRBJ2-2, with D unclear. This CDR3 is 16 amino acids long. V lost 8 bases and J lost 0, with 16 bases in between. Germline V gene sequence: CDR1 SNHLY, CDR2 FYNNEI. The CDR3 bases are TGTGCCAGCCGCTGGAGACGCAACCCGAACACCGGGGAGCTGTTTTTT. This gives the protein CASRWRRNPNTGELFF. Using reference TRBV2 and TRBJ2-2 for the parts outside the CDR3, the full variable domain is EPEVTQTPSHQVTQMGQEVILRCVPISNHLYFYWYRQILGQKVEFLVSFYNNEISEKSEIFDDQFSVERPDGSNFTLKIRSTKLEDSAMYFCASRWRRNPNTGELFFGEGSRLTVL.

This clonotype has at least ten counts. The chain has TRBV6-2 or TRBV6-3 and TRBJ2-6, with unresolved D. The germline CDR1 and CDR2 sequences are MNHEY and SVGEGT. Trimming took off 2 bases at V and 2 bases at J, with 13 bases between the two ends. The CDR3 has 17 amino acids. This CDR3 reads CASSYLGKSPGANVLTF. As DNA, the CDR3 is TGTGCCAGCAGTTACCTGGGGAAGAGTCCTGGGGCCAACGTCCTGACTTTC.

The V and J genes are TRBV18 and TRBJ1-4; D gene ambiguous. The CDR3 covers 14 residues. V lost 1 base and J lost 6, with 9 bases in between. Germline CDR1 and CDR2: KGHSH and LQKENI. For the CDR3, the DNA is TGTGCCAGCTCACCACGTTCAAATGATGAAAAACTGTTTTTT. Its protein product is CASSPRSNDEKLFF.

The J gene is TRBJ1-4, the V gene TRBV7-9; D ambiguous. Germline V gene sequence: CDR1 SEHNR, CDR2 FQNEAQ (reference sequence). The CDR3 runs 15 residues. The V end was cut by 5 bases, the J end by 5 bases, with 15 bases between. The CDR3 nucleotides are TGTGCCAGCAGCCTGCTAGAGAGTTTCAATGAAAAACTGTTTTTT. It is translated as CASSLLESFNEKLFF. The variable domain in full, with the rest retrieved from reference TRBV7-9 and TRBJ1-4, is DTGVSQNPRHKITKRGQNVTFRCDPISEHNRLYWYRQTLGQGPEFLTYFQNEAQLEKSRLLSDRFSAERPKGSFSTLEIQRTEQGDSAMYLCASSLLESFNEKLFFGSGTQLSVL.

This clonotype showed up many times. This chain links TRBV20-1 with TRBJ1-1; D remains unclear. Trimming removed 3 bases at V and 5 bases at J, with 7 bases between. The CDR3 is made up of 11 amino acids. Per germline, CDR1 DFQATT and CDR2 SNEGSKA (reference sequence). The CDR3 DNA is TGCAGTGCTAGGAACCCGACTGAAGCTTTCTTT. The encoded protein is CSARNPTEAFF.

This clonotype is deemed medium-sized. The chain couples TRBV10-3 to TRBJ2-3; D not resolved. Germline V gene lookup returns CDR1 ENHRY and CDR2 SYGVKD. V was pared by 3 bases and J by 1 base, with 8 bases between. This CDR3 contains 14 residues. CDR3 sequence: CAISDGRRTDTQYF. For the CDR3, the DNA is TGTGCCATCAGTGATGGGCGTCGCACAGATACGCAGTATTTT.

This clonotype came up many times. The chain employs TRBV6-6 and TRBJ1-4; D possibly corresponds to TRBD1 (5 bases). The germline CDR1 and CDR2 sequences are MNHNY and SVGAGI (reference sequence). The V and J ends lost 6 bases and 8 bases respectively, with 19 bases between them. There are 15 residues in the CDR3. The CDR3 DNA sequence: TGTGCCAGCAGATACGCCAGACTTGCAGGGGAAAAACTGTTTTTT. Residues: CASRYARLAGEKLFF.

This clonotype was picked up a small number of times. V usage is TRBV6-1 and J usage is TRBJ2-2; perhaps TRBD2 as D (5 bases). The V and J ends lost 1 base and 5 bases respectively, with 8 bases between them. The CDR3 has 14 amino acids. Per germline, CDR1 MNHNS and CDR2 SASEGT. The CDR3 reads CASSEGEFTGELFF. DNA of the CDR3: TGTGCCAGCAGTGAAGGGGAGTTTACCGGGGAGCTGTTTTTT.

The chain couples TRBV28 to TRBJ2-3; TRBD2 matches 7 bases. CDR3 length: 16 residues. From germline, CDR1 is MDHEN and CDR2 SYDVKM. V was pared by 6 bases and J by 4 bases, with 13 bases of the junction left unmatched. In DNA, the CDR3 is TGTGCCAGCAGCACCCCTTGGGAGGGGATGTCAGATACGCAGTATTTT. It yields the protein CASSTPWEGMSDTQYF.

This clonotype was counted at least ten times. The chain employs TRBV9 and TRBJ2-2, with D perhaps assigned TRBD1 or TRBD2 (5 bases each). Deletions cut 4 bases from V and 6 bases from J, with 16 bases between. The CDR3 extends over 15 amino acids. The V gene's germline CDR1 is SGDLS and CDR2 YYNGEE. The DNA of the CDR3 is TGTGCCAGCAGCACCTCGGACAAGAGGGCCGGGGAGCTGTTTTTT. Its translation is CASSTSDKRAGELFF.

This chain uses TRBV12-3 or TRBV12-4 with TRBJ2-7; D gene ambiguous. The CDR3 is 13 residues long. Trimming cost V 6 bases and J 0 bases, with 9 bases left between them. CDR3 loop: CASSADGSYEQYF. The CDR3 DNA reads as TGTGCCAGCAGCGCAGACGGCTCCTACGAGCAGTACTTC.

This clonotype was detected ten times or more. CDR3 amino acids: CASSQPDRGAFF. The CDR3 bases are TGTGCCAGCAGCCAACCAGACCGCGGCGCTTTCTTT. The genes are TRBV3-1 and TRBJ1-1; D is unclear. The V end lost 2 bases, the J end lost 11 bases, and 12 bases lay between the germline ends. Looked up from germline, CDR1 is LGHDT and CDR2 is YNNKEL (reference sequence). The CDR3 is made up of 12 amino acids.

This clonotype was counted ten times or more. V and J are TRBV7-2 and TRBJ2-6; no reliable D call. The CDR3 has 14 residues. The germline V gene encodes CDR1 SGHTA and CDR2 FQGNSA. Trimming pared 5 bases from V and 4 bases from J, leaving 9 bases between. The DNA of the CDR3 is TGTGCCAGCAGCCTTGCATGGGGGGCCAACGTCCTGACTTTC. Residues: CASSLAWGANVLTF.

This clonotype came up many times. The V call is TRBV15, the J call TRBJ2-3; 8 positions agree with TRBD2. J lost 3 bases, V lost 5 bases, and 13 bases had no gene match. The CDR3 contains 17 residues. Germline values: CDR1 LNHNV, CDR2 YYDKDF (reference sequence). Here the CDR3 reads CATSGRTKAGETDTQYF. In nucleotides, the CDR3 is TGTGCCACCAGCGGTAGGACAAAAGCGGGGGAGACAGATACGCAGTATTTT.

The chain is built from TRBV7-6 and TRBJ2-1; D is unresolved. Trimming removed 1 base from V and 0 bases from J, with 13 bases in between. This CDR3 spans 17 amino acids. Germline V gene data show CDR1 as SGHVS and CDR2 as FNYEAQ. CDR3 loop: CASSLDIGVLSYNEQFF. DNA for the CDR3: TGTGCCAGCAGCTTAGATATTGGGGTGCTCTCCTACAATGAGCAGTTCTTC.

There are many counts of this clonotype. This chain uses TRBV2 with TRBJ2-1; 7 nucleotides align to TRBD2. Germline V gives CDR1 SNHLY, CDR2 FYNNEI. This CDR3 comprises 16 residues. The V and J ends lost 6 bases and 5 bases, in that order; junction bases with no gene match: 13. Here the CDR3 reads CASSRGLTSRDNEQFF. The CDR3 DNA reads TGTGCCAGCAGCCGGGGACTGACTAGCAGGGACAATGAGCAGTTCTTC. Using reference TRBV2 and TRBJ2-1 for the parts outside the CDR3, the full variable domain is EPEVTQTPSHQVTQMGQEVILRCVPISNHLYFYWYRQILGQKVEFLVSFYNNEISEKSEIFDDQFSVERPDGSNFTLKIRSTKLEDSAMYFCASSRGLTSRDNEQFFGPGTRLTVL.

This clonotype showed up just a few times. This chain uses TRBV5-1 with TRBJ2-1, with unresolved D. CDR3 size: 14 residues. In germline, CDR1 is SGHRS, CDR2 YFSETQ. The V gene lost 4 bases and the J gene lost 4 bases, with 12 bases spanning the gap. This CDR3 is CASSPEWVYNEQFF. The DNA for the CDR3 is TGCGCCAGCAGCCCGGAATGGGTGTACAATGAGCAGTTCTTC.

This clonotype showed up many times. The J gene is TRBJ2-5, the V gene TRBV10-1; the match to TRBD2 covers 10 bases. V lost 10 bases to trimming and J lost 1 base; unmatched junction nucleotides: 9. This CDR3 is built from 15 residues. The germline CDR1 and CDR2 sequences are WNHNN and SYGVQD (reference sequence). For the CDR3, the DNA is TGCGCCACCGGAGAGGCTAGCGGGGGCCAAGAGACCCAGTACTTC. This sequence encodes CATGEASGGQETQYF.

This chain joins TRBV5-4 and TRBJ2-5; D gene ambiguous. V lost 0 bases and J 4 bases, leaving 7 bases between the germline ends. Germline V gene lookup returns CDR1 SGHNT and CDR2 YYREEE (reference sequence). CDR3 length: 13 residues. The CDR3 DNA sequence: TGTGCCAGCAGCTTGGCCCAGGCAGAGACCCAGTACTTC. This encodes CASSLAQAETQYF.

The gene calls are TRBV4-1 and TRBJ1-3; possibly TRBD1 for D (5 bases). Trimming took off 1 base at V and 5 bases at J, with 12 bases between the two ends. The CDR3 runs to 15 residues. Germline CDR1 MGHRA, CDR2 YSYEKL. CDR3 in DNA: TGCGCCAGCAGCCAAGGGGAGGACATAAGAAACACCATATATTTT. Translation: CASSQGEDIRNTIYF.

In its sample, this clonotype was seen a few times. Relative to the germline gene, one junction end is altered; a read error may explain this. The rearrangement uses TRBV5-6 and TRBJ2-7; 8 bases are shared with TRBD1. Germline CDR1 is SGHDT and CDR2 is YYEEEE. The CDR3 extends over 13 amino acids. In DNA, the CDR3 is TGTGCCAGCACCTTGATCACAGGGGGAGAGCAGTACTTC. This sequence encodes CASTLITGGEQYF.